These T cell receptor beta chains were read from a single sample in a study of blood T cells in healthy people across ages. TCRdb recomputed calls from the 5' RACE reads with MiXCR, one row per CDR3 protein. In the table there are fewer than 900,000 distinct CDR3 sequences, about 40% of which are singletons. Specimen: blood. The receptors stem from a woman aged 60-70 years in good health. Both conserved end residues are trimmed from each CDR3.

v_call | cdr3_aa
TRBV4-3 | ASSQRGYQETQY
TRBV6-6 | ASSWANTEAF
TRBV27 | ASSSVSGYT
TRBV10-3 | AISESHGPGGGEQF
TRBV7-8 | ASSRRREHSYEQY
TRBV29-1 | SVEVWGVNTEAF
TRBV5-1 | ASRPQGTTMNTEAF
TRBV5-1 | ASSLGFTSGSDEQY
TRBV30 | AWRPPGDPYEQY
TRBV12-3/TRBV12-4 | ASSGMEGQY
TRBV7-2 | ASSLDTGRLNEQF
TRBV6-2/TRBV6-3 | ASTLPSGGTGEQF
TRBV12-3/TRBV12-4 | ASSLDGGGEQY
TRBV12-3/TRBV12-4 | ASSEPSGASSYEQY
TRBV24-1 | ATSDHLSTGNGDNEQY